This paragraph reports one T cell receptor beta chain. This record belongs to a study of cytomegalovirus exposure and HLA in healthy donors. The CDR3 has 18 amino acids. The V gene's germline CDR1 is LGHNT and CDR2 FRNRAP. V shed 2 bases and J 5 bases; nucleotides not matched to a gene: 10. A multiplex PCR was run with 60 Vbeta primers and 13 Jbeta primers. Generated by immunoSEQ multiplex PCR, the TCRdb table keeps only in-frame clones and is missing some. The listing contains about 110,000 clones. Sequencing input: PBMCs. This chain uses TRBV12-5 with TRBJ2-5; 14 nucleotides line up with TRBD2. The sequence was obtained from a man aged 18 to 29 in good health and CMV-seronegative. Here the CDR3 reads CASGLILGLAGGVETQYF. The CDR3, as DNA: TGTGCTAGTGGTTTGATACTTGGACTAGCGGGAGGAGTGGAGACCCAGTACTTC. The whole variable domain, remainder taken from reference TRBV12-5 and TRBJ2-5, is DARVTQTPRHKVTEMGQEVTMRCQPILGHNTVFWYRQTMMQGLELLAYFRNRAPLDDSGMPKDRFSAEMPDATLATLKIQPSEPRDSAVYFCASGLILGLAGGVETQYFGPGTRLLVL.